The T cell receptor (beta chain) under discussion was sequenced for a study of beta chain features in type 1 diabetes. V was shortened by 1 base and J by 4 bases, with 12 bases between the two germline ends. The CDR3 covers 16 residues. The V gene's germline CDR1 is SGHDT and CDR2 YYEEEE. Sequencing targeted expressed TCRB transcripts, as all isolated RNA had been reverse transcribed. The method was immunoSEQ multiplex PCR; TCRdb's version includes in-frame clones alone and lacks a portion of them. The data hold about half a million clones, with 30% observed a single time. The specimen was naive CD4+ T cells from blood. The clonotype was recovered from a man aged 18 to 35 in good health. This rearrangement joins TRBV5-6 to TRBJ2-6, with D tentatively TRBD1 (6 bases). CDR3 sequence reads: CASSLTGLTGANVLTF. The CDR3, as DNA: TGTGCCAGCAGCTTGACAGGGTTAACCGGGGCCAACGTCCTGACTTTC.